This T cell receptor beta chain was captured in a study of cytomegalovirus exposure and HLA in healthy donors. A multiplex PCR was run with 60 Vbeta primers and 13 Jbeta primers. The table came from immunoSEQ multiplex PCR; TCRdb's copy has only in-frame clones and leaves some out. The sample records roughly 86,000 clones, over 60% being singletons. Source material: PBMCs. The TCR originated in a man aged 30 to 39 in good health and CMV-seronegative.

Here the CDR3 reads CASSLGGKLISTDTQYF. As DNA, the CDR3 is TGTGCCAGCAGCTTAGGCGGAAAGTTGATAAGCACAGATACGCAGTATTTT. V is TRBV7-8 and J is TRBJ2-3; D call uncertain. CDR1 is SGHVS, CDR2 FQNEAQ, per germline. V lost 1 base to trimming and J lost 0 bases, with 14 bases between them. The CDR3 covers 17 residues.